Listed here is a single TCR beta chain. The antigen remains unidentified. It was RNA transcripts that yielded the amplified TCR beta CDR3 regions. The TCR CDR3 was amplified in a first-round RT-PCR using the HTBI primer set. TCRdb itself ran the multiplex PCR reads through MiXCR, one entry per CDR3 protein. The data contain 75,000 to 100,000 distinct CDR3 sequences, over 50% of them seen just once; the ten biggest clones take up 27%. This entry is derived from a study of T cells in Graves' hyperthyroidism and ophthalmopathy. Notes on the study in general: Blood also showed most of the thyroid clonotypes that were expanded above 0.001.

Diagnostic assessment was based on clinical symptoms, serum thyroxine and TRAb, thyroid ultrasound and orbital computed tomography. PBMCs were sourced from approximately 10 ml fresh peripheral blood. This TCR was sampled from a woman in her thirties or forties with Graves' hyperthyroidism. The sequenced material came from blood.

The CDR3 nucleotides read TGCAGTGCTGCCCCCGGGACAGGGGAGGACCAGCCCCAGCATTTT. This codes for CSAAPGTGEDQPQHF. V gene TRBV20-1 combines with J gene TRBJ1-5; the match to TRBD1 covers 10 bases. Trimming removed 5 bases from V and 7 bases from J; junction bases left unmatched: 11. CDR3 length: 15 residues. Germline-derived CDR1 and CDR2 are DFQATT and SNEGSKA (reference sequence).